What follows is one T cell receptor (beta chain) and its context. The data derive from a study of blood T cell repertoires in COVID-19. Trimming cost V 3 bases and J 8 bases, with 19 bases left between them. The CDR3 has 15 amino acids. Per germline, CDR1 MDHEN and CDR2 SYDVKM. Generated by immunoSEQ multiplex PCR, the TCRdb table keeps only in-frame clones and is missing some. This sample has about 170,000 clones, with 79% found just once. The specimen sequenced was PBMCs or T cells enriched from blood (not recorded which). This clonotype was obtained from a woman aged 65 to 85 in a cohort exposed to, infected with or recovered from COVID-19 (not recorded which). The chain combines TRBV28 with TRBJ1-2, with TRBD1 as a possible D gene (5 bases). In DNA, the CDR3 is TGTGCCAGCAGTTTTGGGCAGGGAAGAATGGGCGGCTACACCTTC. Protein: CASSFGQGRMGGYTF.